Following are 9 T cell receptor beta chains from one sample sequenced in a study of blood T cell repertoires in COVID-19. Data came from immunoSEQ multiplex PCR; TCRdb stores just in-frame clones and leaves some out. The table lists approximately 270,000 clones, under 95% of them singletons. Sequencing input: PBMCs or T cells enriched from blood (not recorded which). The receptors come from a man aged 35 to 55 who had been exposed to COVID-19.

The rearrangement uses TRBV10-3 and TRBJ1-1; a weak D match, TRBD1 (5 bases). Trimming removed 3 bases from V and 4 bases from J, with 15 bases in between. The length of the CDR3 is 15 residues. Germline V gene lookup returns CDR1 ENHRY and CDR2 SYGVKD. The CDR3 loop is CAISERGGVSTEAFF. The CDR3 DNA is TGTGCCATCAGTGAACGGGGGGGGGTTAGCACTGAAGCTTTCTTT.

Written as DNA, the CDR3 is TGTGCCAGCAACCCGACAGGGCATGGCTACACCTTC. Translation gives CASNPTGHGYTF. The V and J genes are TRBV28 and TRBJ1-2, with TRBD1 identical over 7 bases. The CDR3 has 12 amino acids. The V segment lost 7 bases and the J segment 6 bases; nucleotides outside the gene matches: 5. From germline, CDR1 is MDHEN and CDR2 SYDVKM.

The gene calls are TRBV28 and TRBJ1-2; 11 nucleotides line up with TRBD1. CDR3 length equals 15 residues. Germline V lookup: CDR1 MDHEN, CDR2 SYDVKM. V trimming: 8 bases; J trimming: 3 bases; junction bases outside the gene matches: 8. The CDR3 nucleotides read TGTGCCAGCCGCTCCGGGACAGGGGGGGACTATGGCTACACCTTC. It specifies CASRSGTGGDYGYTF.

The chain combines TRBV28 with TRBJ1-1; 7 nucleotides align to TRBD1. Germline V gene data show CDR1 as MDHEN and CDR2 as SYDVKM. The CDR3 runs 16 residues. Unmatched junction bases numbered 10, after V lost 5 bases and J lost 1 base. The CDR3 nucleotides are TGTGCCAGCAGTACAGCCACAGGGGATCCGAACACTGAAGCTTTCTTT. Its translation is CASSTATGDPNTEAFF.

V is TRBV9 and J is TRBJ1-1, with D perhaps TRBD1 (5 bases). Germline values: CDR1 SGDLS, CDR2 YYNGEE. There are 13 residues in the CDR3. Trimming left V 3 bases short and J 5 bases short, with 11 bases between. In DNA, the CDR3 is TGTGCCAGCAGCGCCAGGGAAAGGACTGAAGCTTTCTTT. Its protein is CASSARERTEAFF.

The chain recombines TRBV16 with TRBJ2-1, with 12 bases matching TRBD2. Per germline, CDR1 KGHSY and CDR2 FQNENV. The CDR3 has 16 residues. V lost 3 bases and J lost 8; bases outside the gene matches: 8. The CDR3 DNA is TGTGCCAGCAGCCAGACCGGGACTAGCGGGTACGATGAGCAGTTCTTC. As protein: CASSQTGTSGYDEQFF.

V is TRBV27 and J is TRBJ2-2; weak D call: TRBD1 (5 bases). The V and J ends lost 10 bases and 8 bases respectively, with 17 bases between them. CDR1 is MNHEY, CDR2 SMNVEV, per germline (reference sequence). The CDR3 loop spans 13 amino acids. DNA for the CDR3: TGTGCCACCGCGACAGTGAACAGGGGGGAGCTGTTTTTT. It translates to CATATVNRGELFF.

The chain uses TRBV24-1 and TRBJ2-5; possible D gene TRBD2, 6 bases. The CDR3 contains 15 residues. V was shortened by 6 bases and J by 5 bases, with 18 bases between the two germline ends. CDR1 is KGHDR, CDR2 SFDVKD, per germline. As DNA, the CDR3 is TGTGCCACCAGTCCTGGCGGGGCAATGGGGGAGACCCAGTACTTC. This codes for CATSPGGAMGETQYF.

The gene calls are TRBV6-5 and TRBJ1-1; 8 nucleotides line up with TRBD1. CDR1 MNHEY and CDR2 SVGAGI come from the germline V gene. The CDR3 has 15 amino acids. V lost 5 bases to trimming and J lost 0 bases; unmatched junction nucleotides: 5. DNA for the CDR3: TGTGCCAGCAGTAAACAACAGGGGGTGAACACTGAAGCTTTCTTT. Encoded protein: CASSKQQGVNTEAFF.